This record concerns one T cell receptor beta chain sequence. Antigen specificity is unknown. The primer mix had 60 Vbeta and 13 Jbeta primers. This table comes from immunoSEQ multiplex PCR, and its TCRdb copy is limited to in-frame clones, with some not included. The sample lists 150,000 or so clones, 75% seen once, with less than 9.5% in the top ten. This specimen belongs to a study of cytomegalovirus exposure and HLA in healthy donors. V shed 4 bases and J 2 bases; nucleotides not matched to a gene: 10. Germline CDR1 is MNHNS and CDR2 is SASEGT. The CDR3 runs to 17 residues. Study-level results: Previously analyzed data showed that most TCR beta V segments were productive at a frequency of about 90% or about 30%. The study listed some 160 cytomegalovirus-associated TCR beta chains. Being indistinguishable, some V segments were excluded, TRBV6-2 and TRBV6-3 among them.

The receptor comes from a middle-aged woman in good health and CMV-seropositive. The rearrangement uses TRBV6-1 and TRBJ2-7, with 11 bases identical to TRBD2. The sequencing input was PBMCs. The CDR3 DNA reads TGTGCCAGCAGTGCCGGTAGCGGGAGGGCCTCCACCTACGAGCAGTACTTC. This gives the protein CASSAGSGRASTYEQYF.